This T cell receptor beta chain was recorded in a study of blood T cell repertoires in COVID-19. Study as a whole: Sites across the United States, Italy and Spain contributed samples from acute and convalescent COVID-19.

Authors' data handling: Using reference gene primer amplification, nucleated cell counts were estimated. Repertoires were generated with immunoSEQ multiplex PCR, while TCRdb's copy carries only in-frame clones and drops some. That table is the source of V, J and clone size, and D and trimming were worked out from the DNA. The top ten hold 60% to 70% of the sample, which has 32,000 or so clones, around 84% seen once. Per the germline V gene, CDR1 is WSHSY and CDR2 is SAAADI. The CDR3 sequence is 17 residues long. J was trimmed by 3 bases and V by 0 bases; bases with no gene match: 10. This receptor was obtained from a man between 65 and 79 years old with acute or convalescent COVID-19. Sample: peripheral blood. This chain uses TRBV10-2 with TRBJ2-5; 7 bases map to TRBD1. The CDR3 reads CASSESGAGGIEETQYF. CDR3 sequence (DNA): TGCGCCAGCAGTGAGTCAGGGGCAGGGGGTATCGAAGAGACCCAGTACTTC.